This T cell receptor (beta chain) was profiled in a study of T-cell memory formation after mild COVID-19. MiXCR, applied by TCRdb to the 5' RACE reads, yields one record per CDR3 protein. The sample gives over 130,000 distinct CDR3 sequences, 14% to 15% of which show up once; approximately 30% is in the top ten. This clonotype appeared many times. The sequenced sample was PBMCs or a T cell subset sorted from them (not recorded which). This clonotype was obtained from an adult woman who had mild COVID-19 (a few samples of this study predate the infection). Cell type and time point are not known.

CDR3 sequence (DNA): TGCGCCAGCAGCCAAGAAATAAGGCAGGGTTACGAGCAGTACTTC. Translation gives CASSQEIRQGYEQYF. This sequence joins TRBV4-1 and TRBJ2-7; weak D call: TRBD1 (5 bases). Trimming removed 0 bases from V and 4 bases from J, with 13 bases in between. This CDR3 spans 15 amino acids. CDR1 and CDR2 (germline): MGHRA, YSYEKL.